The sequence of this TCR beta chain was determined in a study of CD8 T cells in ankylosing spondylitis. Study findings and constraints: It appeared that ankylosing spondylitis blood was characterized by a TCR beta motif of several highly homologous variants.

MiXCR, run by TCRdb on the 5' RACE reads, gives a single entry per CDR3 protein. The repertoire holds 670,000 or so distinct CDR3 sequences, with over 15% as singletons. Details on this clonotype: Its antigen is still unknown.

CDR3 length: 14 amino acids. Looked up from germline, CDR1 is MDHEN and CDR2 is SYDVKM. Trimming removed 7 bases from V and 1 base from J, with 11 bases in between. The material sequenced was blood, either unsorted or a sorted T cell fraction (not recorded which). The sequence derives from a male donor with ankylosing spondylitis. The genes are TRBV28 and TRBJ1-5, with D tentatively TRBD1 (6 bases). The CDR3 region is CASMGDTSNQPQHF. The CDR3 bases are TGTGCCAGCATGGGGGACACAAGCAATCAGCCCCAGCATTTT.